These T cell receptor beta chains were read from a single sample in a study of OX40 agonist ivuxolimab in advanced cancers. The assay was immunoSEQ multiplex PCR, and TCRdb's table has in-frame clones only and misses some. Of approximately 40,000 clones in the sample, roughly 78% are singletons; the top ten hold roughly 4%. Source: CD4+ or CD8+ T cells sorted from blood, taken in a trial of the OX40 agonist ivuxolimab. These receptors were obtained from an adult with an advanced solid tumor such as melanoma, head and neck, liver or kidney cancer. CDR3s include the opening cysteine and the closing phenylalanine or tryptophan. The D gene is left open where the match is weak. Only some rows state a clone size, as once, few, many or a class for expanded clones.

D	J	size	length	V	DNA	CDR3
TRBD1	TRBJ2-2	few	15	TRBV4-3	TGCGCCAGCAGCCCGAACAGGGGCCATGTGAAGGAGCTGTTTTTT	CASSPNRGHVKELFF
-	TRBJ1-1	-	15	TRBV27	TGTGCCAGCATAGGCTGGGGTGACAAGAACACTGAAGCTTTCTTT	CASIGWGDKNTEAFF
-	TRBJ2-7	-	16	TRBV7-2	TGTGCCAGCAGCTTAATGGGGGGCGAATGGGGAGGCGAGCAGTACTTC	CASSLMGGEWGGEQYF
-	TRBJ1-4	-	14	TRBV7-9	TGTGCCAGCAGCCTCCGGGGCCCTAATGAAAAACTGTTTTTT	CASSLRGPNEKLFF
TRBD1	TRBJ1-1	-	14	TRBV18	TGTGCCAGCTCACAGGGACAGGTTGTCACTGAAGCTTTCTTT	CASSQGQVVTEAFF
TRBD2	TRBJ2-5	-	16	TRBV13	TGTGCCAGCAGCTTCGGACTAGCGGGGGCCCAAGAGACCCAGTACTTC	CASSFGLAGAQETQYF
-	TRBJ1-5	-	13	TRBV19	TGTGCCAGTACCCGGGTTAAGGATCAGCCCCAGCATTTT	CASTRVKDQPQHF
-	TRBJ1-4	-	14	TRBV19	TGTGCCAGTACCGGACTCGCAACTAATGAAAAACTGTTTTTT	CASTGLATNEKLFF
-	TRBJ1-2	-	14	TRBV7-2	TGTGCCAGCAGCTTAGTGAAGTCGGGGGGTTACTACACCTTC	CASSLVKSGGYYTF
-	TRBJ2-5	few	16	TRBV18	TGTGCCAGCTCACCAATGGAGGGGGCAGTCCAAGAGACCCAGTACTTC	CASSPMEGAVQETQYF
-	TRBJ2-1	-	12	TRBV29-1	TGCAGCAAAACGGGAGTAGGCAATGAGCAGTTCTTC	CSKTGVGNEQFF
TRBD1	TRBJ2-1	many	15	TRBV5-1	TGCGCCAGCAGCTGGGACAGGGGTTCGGACAATGAGCAGTTCTTC	CASSWDRGSDNEQFF
-	TRBJ1-5	-	13	TRBV5-1	TGCGCCAGCAGCTTGGAACCGGATCGGCACCAGCATTTT	CASSLEPDRHQHF
TRBD1	TRBJ1-2	-	16	TRBV10-3	TGTGCCATCAGACAAACTTCGGGACAGGGGAAGGTAGGCTACACCTTC	CAIRQTSGQGKVGYTF
-	TRBJ1-5	-	14	TRBV6-6	TGTGCTTGTACTGGGGAATCTAGCAATCAGCCCCAGCATTTT	CACTGESSNQPQHF
-	TRBJ2-3	-	13	TRBV5-1	TGCGCCAGCAGCCTGGGGCACCCAGATACGCAGTATTTT	CASSLGHPDTQYF
-	TRBJ1-3	-	14	TRBV6-6	TGTGCCAGCAGTCCGGGATTCTCTGGAAACACCATATATTTT	CASSPGFSGNTIYF
TRBD2	TRBJ2-2	few	16	TRBV9	TGTGCCAGCAGCAGAGGTTCTAGCGGGAGCACCGGGGAGCTGTTTTTT	CASSRGSSGSTGELFF
-	TRBJ1-4	-	14	TRBV2	TGTGCCAGCAGTTACAGGGACATTGGCGAAAAACTGTTTTTT	CASSYRDIGEKLFF
-	TRBJ2-3	-	14	TRBV9	TGTGCCAGCAGCGCGCTACAGGGACTAGATACGCAGTATTTT	CASSALQGLDTQYF
-	TRBJ1-5	-	9	TRBV20-1	TGCAGTGCAAGTCAGCCCCAGCATTTT	CSASQPQHF
TRBD2	TRBJ2-2	-	18	TRBV27	TGTGCCAGCAGTCCCCTCGGACTAGCGGGAGAAAGAACCGGGGAGCTGTTTTTT	CASSPLGLAGERTGELFF
-	TRBJ2-3	-	11	TRBV7-2	TGTGCCAGCAGCCCCCAAGATACGCAGTATTTT	CASSPQDTQYF
-	TRBJ2-7	-	15	TRBV11-3	TGTGCCAGCAGCTTGATTGCAGCCCTCTCCTACGAGCAGTACTTC	CASSLIAALSYEQYF
-	TRBJ2-1	-	14	TRBV30	TGTGCCTGGACGCGGAGTAGCTCCTACAATGAGCAGTTCTTC	CAWTRSSSYNEQFF
-	TRBJ2-5	-	11	TRBV6-1	TGTGCCAGCAGTGAACCGGAGACCCAGTACTTC	CASSEPETQYF
-	TRBJ1-2	-	14	TRBV19	TGTGCCAGTAGTATTTCCGGGACTAACTATGGCTACACCTTC	CASSISGTNYGYTF
-	TRBJ2-6	-	14	TRBV5-1	TGCGCCAGCAGCTTGGGCTCTGGGGCCAACGTCCTGACTTTC	CASSLGSGANVLTF
-	TRBJ1-1	-	16	TRBV4-1	TGCGCCAGCAGCCAAGGGGCCCGGGGGGCGAACACTGAAGCTTTCTTT	CASSQGARGANTEAFF
-	TRBJ1-4	-	16	TRBV5-1	TGCGCCAGCAGCATAGACCGACAGGCTTTGGGCGAAAAACTGTTTTTT	CASSIDRQALGEKLFF
TRBD1	TRBJ1-6	-	15	TRBV4-3	TGCGCCAGCAGCCAGGGGACAGCGGATAATTCACCCCTCCACTTT	CASSQGTADNSPLHF
-	TRBJ1-4	-	13	TRBV29-1	TGCAGCGTCCAGGAGGCAACTAATGAAAAACTGTTTTTT	CSVQEATNEKLFF
-	TRBJ1-2	-	13	TRBV9	TGTGCCAGCAGCTCTCGGGGGGCAGGTGGCTACACCTTC	CASSSRGAGGYTF
-	TRBJ1-1	-	16	TRBV7-9	TGTGCCAGCAGCCCCATGACTTTGACCGGAGACACTGAAGCTTTCTTT	CASSPMTLTGDTEAFF
-	TRBJ2-5	-	14	TRBV12-2	TGTGCAAGTCGCGCAATAGCCCGCCAAGAGACCCAGTACTTC	CASRAIARQETQYF
-	TRBJ1-5	-	16	TRBV6-5	TGTGCCAGCAGTTACTCGGCCCCTGGCAGAGGTCAGCCCCAGCATTTT	CASSYSAPGRGQPQHF
-	TRBJ2-5	-	16	TRBV7-7	TGTGCTAGCAGCTTACTCTCTGGCGGACTACAAGAGACCCAGTACTTC	CASSLLSGGLQETQYF
-	TRBJ2-1	-	16	TRBV6-1	TGTGCCAGCAGTGAAGGGGCTACCGTTTCCTACAATGAGCAGTTCTTC	CASSEGATVSYNEQFF
TRBD1	TRBJ2-7	-	14	TRBV7-2	TGTGCCAGCAGCCAAGACAGGGGTGCCTACGAGCAGTACTTC	CASSQDRGAYEQYF